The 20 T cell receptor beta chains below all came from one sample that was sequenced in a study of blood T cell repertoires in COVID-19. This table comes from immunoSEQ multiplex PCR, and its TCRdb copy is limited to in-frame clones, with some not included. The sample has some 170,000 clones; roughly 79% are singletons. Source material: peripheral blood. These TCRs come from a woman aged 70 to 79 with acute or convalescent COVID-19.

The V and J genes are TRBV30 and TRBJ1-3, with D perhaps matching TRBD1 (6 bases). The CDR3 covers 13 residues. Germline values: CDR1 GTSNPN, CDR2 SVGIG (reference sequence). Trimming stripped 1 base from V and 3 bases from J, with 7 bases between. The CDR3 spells CAWSGQDGNTIYF. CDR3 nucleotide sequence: TGTGCCTGGAGTGGACAGGATGGAAACACCATATATTTT.

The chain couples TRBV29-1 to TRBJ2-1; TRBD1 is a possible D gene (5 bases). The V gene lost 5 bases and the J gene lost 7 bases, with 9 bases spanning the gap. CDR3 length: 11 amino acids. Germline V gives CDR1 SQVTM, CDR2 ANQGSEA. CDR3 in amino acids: CSVIKGNEQFF. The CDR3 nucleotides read TGCAGCGTTATTAAGGGGAATGAGCAGTTCTTC.

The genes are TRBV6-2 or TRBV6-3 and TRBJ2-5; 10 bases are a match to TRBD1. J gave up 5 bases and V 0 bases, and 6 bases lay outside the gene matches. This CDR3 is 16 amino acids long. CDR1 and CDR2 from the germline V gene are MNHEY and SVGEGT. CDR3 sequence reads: CASSYSRTGGGETQYF. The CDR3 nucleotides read TGTGCCAGCAGTTACTCGAGGACAGGGGGAGGGGAGACCCAGTACTTC.

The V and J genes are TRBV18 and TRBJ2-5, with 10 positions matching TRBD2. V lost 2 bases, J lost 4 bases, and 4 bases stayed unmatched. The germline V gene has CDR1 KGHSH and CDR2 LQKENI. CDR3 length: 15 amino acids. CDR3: CASSPASGSRETQYF. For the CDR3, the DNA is TGTGCCAGCTCACCAGCTAGCGGGAGTCGAGAGACCCAGTACTTC.

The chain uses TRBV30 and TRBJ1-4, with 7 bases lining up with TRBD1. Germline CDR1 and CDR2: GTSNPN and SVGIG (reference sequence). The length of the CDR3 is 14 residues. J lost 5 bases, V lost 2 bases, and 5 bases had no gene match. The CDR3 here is CAWSRTGGNEKLFF. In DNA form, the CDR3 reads TGTGCCTGGAGTCGGACAGGTGGGAATGAAAAACTGTTTTTT.

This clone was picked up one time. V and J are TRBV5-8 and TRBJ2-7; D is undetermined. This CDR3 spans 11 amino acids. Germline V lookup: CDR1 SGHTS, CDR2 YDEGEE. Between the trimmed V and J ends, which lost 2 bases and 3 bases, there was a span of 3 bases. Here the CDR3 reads CASSFNYEQYF. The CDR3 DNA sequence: TGTGCCAGCAGCTTTAACTACGAGCAGTACTTC. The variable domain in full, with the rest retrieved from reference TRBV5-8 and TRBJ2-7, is EAGVTQSPTHLIKTRGQQATLRCSPISGHTSVYWYQQALGLGLQFLLWYDEGEERNRGNFPPRFSGRQFPNYSSELNVNALELEDSALYLCASSFNYEQYFGPGTRLTVT.

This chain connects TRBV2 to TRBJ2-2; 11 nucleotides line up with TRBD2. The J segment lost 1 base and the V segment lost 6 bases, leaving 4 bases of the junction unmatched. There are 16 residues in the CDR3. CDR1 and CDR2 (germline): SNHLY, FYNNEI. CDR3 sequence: CASRAGTSGNTGELFF. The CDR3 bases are TGTGCCAGCAGGGCTGGGACTAGCGGGAACACCGGGGAGCTGTTTTTT.

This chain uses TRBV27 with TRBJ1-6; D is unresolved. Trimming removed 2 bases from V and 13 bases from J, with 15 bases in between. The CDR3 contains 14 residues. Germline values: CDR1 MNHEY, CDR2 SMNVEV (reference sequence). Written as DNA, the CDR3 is TGTGCCAGCAGTTTACAGTCAACCGCGGCGCCCCTCCACTTT. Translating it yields CASSLQSTAAPLHF.

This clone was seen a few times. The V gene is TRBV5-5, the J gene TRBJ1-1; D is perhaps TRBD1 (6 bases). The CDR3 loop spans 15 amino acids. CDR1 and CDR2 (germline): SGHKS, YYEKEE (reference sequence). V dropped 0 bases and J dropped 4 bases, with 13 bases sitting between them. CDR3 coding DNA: TGTGCCAGCAGCTTGGCCGGGGGGCAAGGCACTGAAGCTTTCTTT. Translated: CASSLAGGQGTEAFF. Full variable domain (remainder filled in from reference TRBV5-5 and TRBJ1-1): DAGVTQSPTHLIKTRGQQVTLRCSPISGHKSVSWYQQVLGQGPQFIFQYYEKEERGRGNFPDRFSARQFPNYSSELNVNALLLGDSALYLCASSLAGGQGTEAFFGQGTRLTVV.

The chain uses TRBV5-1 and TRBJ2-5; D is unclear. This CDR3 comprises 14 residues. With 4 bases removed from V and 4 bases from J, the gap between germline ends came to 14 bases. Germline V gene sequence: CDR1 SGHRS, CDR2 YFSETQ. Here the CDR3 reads CASSPSGRRETQYF. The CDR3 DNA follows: TGCGCCAGCAGCCCTTCCGGTCGAAGAGAGACCCAGTACTTC.

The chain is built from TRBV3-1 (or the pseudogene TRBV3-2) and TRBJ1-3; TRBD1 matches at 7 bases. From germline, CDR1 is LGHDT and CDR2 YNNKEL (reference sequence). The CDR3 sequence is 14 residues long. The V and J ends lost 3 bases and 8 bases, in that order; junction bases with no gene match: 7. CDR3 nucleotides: TGTGCCAGCAGCCACCACAGGGGTAAGGACACCATATATTTT. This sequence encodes CASSHHRGKDTIYF.

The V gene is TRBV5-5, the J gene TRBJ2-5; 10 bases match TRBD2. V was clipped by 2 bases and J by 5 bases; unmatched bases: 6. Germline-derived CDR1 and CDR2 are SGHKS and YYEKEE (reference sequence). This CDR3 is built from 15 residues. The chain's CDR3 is CASSLAGGPLETQYF. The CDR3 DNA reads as TGTGCCAGCAGCTTAGCGGGAGGGCCGTTGGAGACCCAGTACTTC.

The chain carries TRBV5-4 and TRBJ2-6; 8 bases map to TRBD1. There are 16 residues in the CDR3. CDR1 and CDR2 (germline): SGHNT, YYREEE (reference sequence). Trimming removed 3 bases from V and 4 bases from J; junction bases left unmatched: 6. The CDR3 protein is CASSSQGASGANVLTF. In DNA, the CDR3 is TGTGCCAGCAGCTCCCAGGGGGCGTCCGGGGCCAACGTCCTGACTTTC.

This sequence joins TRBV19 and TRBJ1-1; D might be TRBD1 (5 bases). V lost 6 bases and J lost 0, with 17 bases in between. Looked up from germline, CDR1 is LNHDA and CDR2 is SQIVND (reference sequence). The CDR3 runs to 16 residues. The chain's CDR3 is CASSGGKSAVNTEAFF. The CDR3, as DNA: TGTGCCAGTAGCGGGGGAAAATCGGCTGTGAACACTGAAGCTTTCTTT.

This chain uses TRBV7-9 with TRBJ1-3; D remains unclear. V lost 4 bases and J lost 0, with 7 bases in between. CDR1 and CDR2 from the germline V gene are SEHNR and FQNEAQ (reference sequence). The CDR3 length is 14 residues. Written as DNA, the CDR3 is TGTGCCAGCAGCTCGACTGTCTCTGGAAACACCATATATTTT. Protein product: CASSSTVSGNTIYF.

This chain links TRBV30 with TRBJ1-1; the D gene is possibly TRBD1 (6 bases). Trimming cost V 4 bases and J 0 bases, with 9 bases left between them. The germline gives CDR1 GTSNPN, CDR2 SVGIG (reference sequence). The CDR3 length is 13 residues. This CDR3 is CAWNTGMNTEAFF. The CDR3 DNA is TGTGCCTGGAATACAGGGATGAACACTGAAGCTTTCTTT.

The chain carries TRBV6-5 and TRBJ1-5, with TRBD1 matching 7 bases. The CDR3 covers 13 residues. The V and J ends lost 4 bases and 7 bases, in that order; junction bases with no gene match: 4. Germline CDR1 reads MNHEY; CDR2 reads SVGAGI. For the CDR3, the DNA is TGTGCCAGCAGTTTCTACAGGGGCCAGCCCCAGCATTTT. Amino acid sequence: CASSFYRGQPQHF.

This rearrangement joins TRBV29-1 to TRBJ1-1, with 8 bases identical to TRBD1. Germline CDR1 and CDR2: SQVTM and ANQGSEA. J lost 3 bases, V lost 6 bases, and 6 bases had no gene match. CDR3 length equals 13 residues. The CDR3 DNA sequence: TGCAGCGTCAGAACAGGGGGGCACACTGAAGCTTTCTTT. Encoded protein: CSVRTGGHTEAFF. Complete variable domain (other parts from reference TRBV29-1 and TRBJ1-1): SAVISQKPSRDICQRGTSLTIQCQVDSQVTMMFWYRQQPGQSLTLIATANQGSEATYESGFVIDKFPISRPNLTFSTLTVSNMSPEDSSIYLCSVRTGGHTEAFFGQGTRLTVV.

The CDR3 sequence is CATSRGAGQGASGELFF. The CDR3 DNA sequence: TGTGCCACCAGCAGAGGCGCAGGACAGGGGGCATCCGGGGAGCTGTTTTTT. The chain carries TRBV15 and TRBJ2-2; 11 bases map to TRBD1. V lost 1 base to trimming and J lost 6 bases; unmatched junction nucleotides: 7. The CDR3 loop spans 17 amino acids. Per germline, CDR1 LNHNV and CDR2 YYDKDF (reference sequence).

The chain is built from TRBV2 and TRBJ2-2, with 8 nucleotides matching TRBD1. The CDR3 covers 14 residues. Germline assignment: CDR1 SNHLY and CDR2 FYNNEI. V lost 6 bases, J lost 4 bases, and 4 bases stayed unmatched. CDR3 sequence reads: CASSRTGSTGELFF. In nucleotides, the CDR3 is TGTGCCAGCAGCAGGACAGGGAGCACCGGGGAGCTGTTTTTT.